This T cell receptor (beta chain) came from a study of T cell responses to AZD1222 COVID-19 vaccine. Looking at the study overall: Second-dose recipients at about 4 or about 12 weeks were treated as one pooled group.

Study-wide results and caveats: White British donors predominated, females outnumbered males, and clonal diversity was possibly underestimated.

Measured with immunoSEQ multiplex PCR; TCRdb has only the in-frame clones, and not every one. Here the sample spans around 58,000 clones, about 88% being singletons. Concerning this clone: Its antigen is unidentified.

The specimen comprised peripheral blood, sampled on day 0 of AZD1222 vaccination. The TCR originated in an adult in good health.

The chain's CDR3 is CASRPDATRNYGYTF. In DNA form, the CDR3 reads TGTGCCAGCAGACCGGACGCCACTAGGAACTATGGCTACACCTTC. The rearrangement joins TRBV5-4 to TRBJ1-2; D gene uncertain. The CDR3 spans 15 residues. Trimming pared 5 bases from V and 2 bases from J, leaving 16 bases between. Germline V gives CDR1 SGHNT, CDR2 YYREEE (reference sequence).